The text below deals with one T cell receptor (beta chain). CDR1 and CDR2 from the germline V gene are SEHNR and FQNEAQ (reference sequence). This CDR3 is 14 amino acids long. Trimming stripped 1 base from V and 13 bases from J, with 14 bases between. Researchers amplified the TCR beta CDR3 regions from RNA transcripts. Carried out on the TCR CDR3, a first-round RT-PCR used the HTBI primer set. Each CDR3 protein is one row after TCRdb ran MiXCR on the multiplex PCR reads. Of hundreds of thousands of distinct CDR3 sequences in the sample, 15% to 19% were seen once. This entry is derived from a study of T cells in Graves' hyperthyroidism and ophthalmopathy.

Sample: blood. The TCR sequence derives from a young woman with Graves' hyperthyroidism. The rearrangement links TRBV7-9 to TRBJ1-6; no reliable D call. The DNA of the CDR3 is TGTGCCAGCAGCTTAGTTCTGGGTGCATCGCCCCTCCACTTT. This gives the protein CASSLVLGASPLHF. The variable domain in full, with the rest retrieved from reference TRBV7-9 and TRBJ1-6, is DTGVSQNPRHKITKRGQNVTFRCDPISEHNRLYWYRQTLGQGPEFLTYFQNEAQLEKSRLLSDRFSAERPKGSFSTLEIQRTEQGDSAMYLCASSLVLGASPLHFGNGTRLTVT.